These 8 T cell receptor beta chains share one sample of origin, sequenced in a study of T-cell memory formation after mild COVID-19. A single record per CDR3 protein comes from TCRdb applying MiXCR to the 5' RACE reads. The table shows 190,000 or so distinct CDR3 sequences, with about a fifth occurring only once. Sequences were obtained from PBMCs or a T cell subset sorted from them (not recorded which). These receptor sequences come from an adult woman who had mild COVID-19 (a few samples of this study predate the infection). Cell type and time point are not known.

V is TRBV5-1 and J is TRBJ2-7; TRBD1 is a possible D gene (6 bases). Germline lookup yields CDR1 SGHRS and CDR2 YFSETQ. The CDR3 runs 13 residues. The ends were cut back, 7 bases at V and 2 bases at J, with 13 bases in the middle. The CDR3 bases are TGCGCCAGCTCTGGGGGCAAAACCTACGAGCAGTACTTC. Its translation is CASSGGKTYEQYF.

This chain connects TRBV27 to TRBJ1-2, with a possible D match to TRBD1 (6 bases). The CDR3 is 13 amino acids. The germline V and J ends were trimmed by 3 bases and 5 bases, with 10 bases remaining between them. Germline V gene lookup returns CDR1 MNHEY and CDR2 SMNVEV (reference sequence). CDR3 protein: CASSLAGVYGYTF. CDR3 coding DNA: TGTGCCAGCAGTTTGGCAGGGGTTTATGGCTACACCTTC.

This chain joins TRBV6-6 and TRBJ2-3; D possibly corresponds to TRBD2 (6 bases). Germline-derived CDR1 and CDR2 are MNHNY and SVGAGI (reference sequence). The V end lost 6 bases, the J end lost 0 bases, and 13 bases lay between the germline ends. The CDR3 runs 15 residues. This chain's CDR3 is CASSLAGLSTDTQYF. In DNA form, the CDR3 reads TGTGCCAGCAGCCTGGCGGGGCTTAGCACAGATACGCAGTATTTT.

The chain uses TRBV7-3 and TRBJ1-1; D is possibly TRBD1 (5 bases). The ends were cut back, 2 bases at V and 5 bases at J, with 15 bases in the middle. This CDR3 comprises 15 residues. Germline CDR1 SGHTA, CDR2 FQGTGA. The CDR3 protein is CASSLEGPGGTEAFF. In DNA form, the CDR3 reads TGTGCCAGCAGCTTAGAGGGTCCGGGGGGAACTGAAGCTTTCTTT.

The V and J genes are TRBV24-1 and TRBJ2-3; tentative D call: TRBD2 (5 bases). The length of the CDR3 is 15 residues. Germline CDR1 and CDR2: KGHDR and SFDVKD. V shed 3 bases and J shed 4 bases, with 13 bases lying between them. CDR3 coding DNA: TGTGCCACCAGTGATCCTCGCCGGGGTCCAGATACGCAGTATTTT. Protein sequence: CATSDPRRGPDTQYF.

This clonotype was observed at least ten times. The V gene is TRBV20-1, the J gene TRBJ2-7, with 7 bases matching TRBD1. V shed 4 bases, J shed 0 bases, and the junction held 9 bases outside the gene matches. The CDR3 runs to 15 residues. In germline, CDR1 is DFQATT, CDR2 SNEGSKA (reference sequence). CDR3 protein: CSANPTGIVSYEQYF. The CDR3 bases are TGCAGTGCTAACCCGACAGGGATTGTCTCCTACGAGCAGTACTTC.

The rearrangement links TRBV27 to TRBJ2-5, with a tentative D call TRBD1 (6 bases). The CDR3 loop spans 15 amino acids. V was shortened by 4 bases and J by 1 base, with 13 bases between the two germline ends. Germline V gene sequence: CDR1 MNHEY, CDR2 SMNVEV (reference sequence). Here the CDR3 DNA reads TGTGCCAGCAGTTCGTGGGACAATCTCCAAGAGACCCAGTACTTC. Protein product: CASSSWDNLQETQYF.

The chain joins TRBV27 to TRBJ1-5; D is uncertain. Germline CDR1 reads MNHEY; CDR2 reads SMNVEV (reference sequence). V was cut by 5 bases and J by 3 bases, with 11 bases left in between. There are 14 residues in the CDR3. CDR3 protein: CASSPTGTNQPQHF. The CDR3 nucleotides read TGTGCCAGCAGTCCCACTGGCACCAATCAGCCCCAGCATTTT.